Listed below are T cell receptor beta chains from one sample, sequenced in a study of blood T cell repertoires in COVID-19. TCRdb's table, derived via immunoSEQ multiplex PCR, lists solely in-frame clones and lacks some. The sample holds some 130,000 clones, roughly 89% seen once. Material: peripheral blood. These receptors all come from a man aged 50 to 60 with active or convalescent COVID-19. The CDR3 runs from the conserved cysteine through the conserved F or W. The order of the fields is clone size, J gene, D gene, V gene, CDR3 DNA, CDR3 protein. D genes are given only for firm matches. Rows may omit the clone size; those that give it use once, few, many or a size class.

>-|TRBJ2-1|-|TRBV5-1
TGCGCCAGCAGCGGTAGGGGCTCCTACAATGAGCAGTTCTTC
CASSGRGSYNEQFF
>-|TRBJ2-2|-|TRBV10-3
TGTGCCATCAGTGCGGAGTTGTCGGACACCGGGGAGCTGTTTTTT
CAISAELSDTGELFF
>-|TRBJ1-3|-|TRBV12-3/TRBV12-4
TGTGCCAGCAGTCACAGTAGAAACACCATATATTTT
CASSHSRNTIYF
>few|TRBJ2-1|-|TRBV19
TGTGCCAGTAGTCCCCCGGGTCTAGAAATCAATGAGCAGTTCTTC
CASSPPGLEINEQFF
>-|TRBJ2-5|TRBD2|TRBV5-4
TGTGCCAGCAGCTTTCTAGCGGGGTTCGAGACCCAGTACTTC
CASSFLAGFETQYF
>-|TRBJ1-5|-|TRBV10-2
TGCGCCAGCAGTGATGGGGAGGGGGGGCGGCAGCCCCAGCATTTT
CASSDGEGGRQPQHF
>-|TRBJ2-7|-|TRBV27
TGTGCCAGTCGACGGGGGTTTATTAGCGAGCAGTACTTC
CASRRGFISEQYF
>-|TRBJ1-6|-|TRBV19
TGTGCCAGTAGTACGACTGGAGATAATTCACCCCTCCACTTT
CASSTTGDNSPLHF
>-|TRBJ2-1|TRBD2|TRBV2
TGTGCCAGCAGTGCTAGCGGGAGGTCCTTGTACAATGAGCAGTTCTTC
CASSASGRSLYNEQFF
>-|TRBJ2-3|-|TRBV5-1
TGCGCCAGCAGCTTCTCGGGGTCAGATACGCAGTATTTT
CASSFSGSDTQYF
>-|TRBJ2-7|TRBD1|TRBV19
TGTGCCAGTAGTATAGGTACGGGACAGGGGGCGTACGAGCAGTACTTC
CASSIGTGQGAYEQYF
>-|TRBJ2-5|TRBD1|TRBV7-2
TGTGCCAGCAGCTCAAGACAGGGGGAAGAGACCCAGTACTTC
CASSSRQGEETQYF
>-|TRBJ2-7|-|TRBV3-1/TRBV3-2
TGTGCCAGCAGCGGGCGGCTCGAGAGGGTCTCCTACGAGCAGTACTTC
CASSGRLERVSYEQYF
>-|TRBJ2-7|-|TRBV30
TGTGCCTGGAGTATTTTCAGGGCTTACGAGCAGTACTTC
CAWSIFRAYEQYF
>once|TRBJ2-7|TRBD2|TRBV2
TGTGCCAGCAGCGAAGGGTGGACTAGCGGGAACGAGCAGTACTTC
CASSEGWTSGNEQYF
>-|TRBJ1-6|TRBD1|TRBV7-2
TGTGCCAGCTCCAAGGACAGGGGGCTTCAGTCACCCCTCCACTTT
CASSKDRGLQSPLHF
>-|TRBJ2-3|TRBD1|TRBV4-2
TGTGCCAGCAGCCCAAGGGACAGGGGAAACACAGATACGCAGTATTTT
CASSPRDRGNTDTQYF
>-|TRBJ1-4|-|TRBV4-3
TGCGCCAGCAGCCAAGATAGTGCGGGCGAAAAACTGTTTTTT
CASSQDSAGEKLFF
>-|TRBJ1-4|TRBD1|TRBV6-2/TRBV6-3
TGTGCCAGCAGTTCCCCGGGACAGTCTAATGAAAAACTGTTTTTT
CASSSPGQSNEKLFF
>-|TRBJ1-4|-|TRBV7-9
TGTGCCAGCAGCGGCGGGGACGGTCGCGAAAAACTGTTTTTT
CASSGGDGREKLFF
>once|TRBJ2-1|-|TRBV6-2/TRBV6-3
TGTGCCAGCAGTTTTCCCGGGGGTGAGCAGTTCTTC
CASSFPGGEQFF
>-|TRBJ2-6|-|TRBV18
TGTGCCAGCTCACCGCAGGGTTCTGGGGCCAACGTCCTGACTTTC
CASSPQGSGANVLTF
>-|TRBJ1-1|-|TRBV11-2
TGTGCCAGCAGCTTAGGGCGCAGGGCGAACACTGAAGCTTTCTTT
CASSLGRRANTEAFF
>few|TRBJ1-5|-|TRBV6-1
TGTGCCAGCAGTGAAGGGCAGGGGTTTAATCAGCCCCAGCATTTT
CASSEGQGFNQPQHF
>once|TRBJ1-2|-|TRBV19
TGTGCCAGTAGTCAGGATGGACAGAACTATGGCTACACCTTC
CASSQDGQNYGYTF
>-|TRBJ1-5|TRBD1|TRBV7-8
TGTGCCAGCAGCACTCGAGGACAGGGGGGTTTGCAGCCCCAGCATTTT
CASSTRGQGGLQPQHF
>-|TRBJ2-1|TRBD2|TRBV27
TGTGCCAGCAGTTTCTATAGCGGGAGGGCCTACAATGAGCAGTTCTTC
CASSFYSGRAYNEQFF
>-|TRBJ1-1|TRBD1|TRBV24-1
TGTGCCACCAGTGATCCCCGATACACGCCCGGACAGGGGGTCCTCACTGAAGCTTTCTTT
CATSDPRYTPGQGVLTEAFF
>-|TRBJ2-1|-|TRBV29-1
TGCAGCGTACAGGACTCCTACAATGAGCAGTTCTTC
CSVQDSYNEQFF
>-|TRBJ1-2|TRBD1|TRBV5-1
TGCGCCAGCAGCTTGGATGGACAGGGGAACTATGGCTACACCTTC
CASSLDGQGNYGYTF
>-|TRBJ2-7|-|TRBV28
TGTGCCAGCAAGGTCCCACAGGGCCCCTACGAGCAGTACTTC
CASKVPQGPYEQYF
>-|TRBJ1-1|-|TRBV9
TGTGCCAGCAGCGTCATGCAGACTGTGAATCCTGAAGCTTTCTTT
CASSVMQTVNPEAFF
>-|TRBJ2-2|TRBD1|TRBV6-1
TGTGCCAGCAGTGAAATCGTCGGTGGTGGGCAGGGGGCAGACACCGGGGAGCTGTTTTTT
CASSEIVGGGQGADTGELFF
>-|TRBJ1-2|TRBD1|TRBV19
TGTGCCAGTACTGTGATGACAGGGAATGGCTACACCTTC
CASTVMTGNGYTF
>few|TRBJ2-2|TRBD2|TRBV19
TGTGCCAGTAGTATGGGGCGGGGGACCGGGGAGCTGTTTTTT
CASSMGRGTGELFF
>-|TRBJ1-2|-|TRBV5-6
TGTGCCAGCAGCCTGGTGGACAAAGGCTACACCTTC
CASSLVDKGYTF
>-|TRBJ2-2|TRBD2|TRBV5-1
TGCGCCAGCAGCTTGGAGGGACTAGCCCCCGGGGAGCTGTTTTTT
CASSLEGLAPGELFF
>once|TRBJ1-2|-|TRBV3-1/TRBV3-2
TGTGCCAGCAGCCAAGGGGTAGGGGAGGCCTATGGCTACACCTTC
CASSQGVGEAYGYTF
>-|TRBJ2-5|-|TRBV7-2
TGTGCCAGCAGTCGGATTGCAACAGGGCAAGAGACCCAGTACTTC
CASSRIATGQETQYF
>-|TRBJ1-6|TRBD1|TRBV19
TGTGCCAGTAGTCGGACAGGGAAGGACAATTCACCCCTCCACTTT
CASSRTGKDNSPLHF
>-|TRBJ2-1|-|TRBV19
TGTGCCAGTACATTCCAGGGTCAGATATTCAATGAGCAGTTCTTC
CASTFQGQIFNEQFF
>few|TRBJ2-2|-|TRBV30
TGTGCCTGGAGTGTGACTGGGGAGCTGTTTTTT
CAWSVTGELFF
>-|TRBJ2-2|TRBD2|TRBV4-3
TGCGCCAGCAGCCAAGAAACTAGCGGGGGGGCCAGGTCCGGGGAGCTGTTTTTT
CASSQETSGGARSGELFF
>-|TRBJ1-1|-|TRBV12-5
TGTGCTAGTGGTCAGGGGTTTGTTGAAGCTTTCTTT
CASGQGFVEAFF
>-|TRBJ2-7|TRBD1|TRBV19
TGTGCCAGTAGTGCAGGGGGCGCCGAGCAGTACTTC
CASSAGGAEQYF